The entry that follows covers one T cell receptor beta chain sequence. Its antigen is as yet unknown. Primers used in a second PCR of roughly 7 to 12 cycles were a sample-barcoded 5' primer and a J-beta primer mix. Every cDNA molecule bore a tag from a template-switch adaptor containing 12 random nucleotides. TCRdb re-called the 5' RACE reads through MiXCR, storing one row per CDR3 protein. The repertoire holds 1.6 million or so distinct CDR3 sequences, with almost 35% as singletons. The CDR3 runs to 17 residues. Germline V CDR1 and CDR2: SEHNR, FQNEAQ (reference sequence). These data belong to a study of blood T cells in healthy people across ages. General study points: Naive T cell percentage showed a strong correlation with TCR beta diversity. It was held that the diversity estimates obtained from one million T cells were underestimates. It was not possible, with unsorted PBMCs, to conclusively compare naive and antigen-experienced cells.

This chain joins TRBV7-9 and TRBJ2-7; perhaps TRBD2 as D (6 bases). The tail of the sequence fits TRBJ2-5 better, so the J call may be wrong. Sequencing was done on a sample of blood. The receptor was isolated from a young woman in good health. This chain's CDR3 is CASSLALHRDSGETQYF. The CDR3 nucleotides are TGTGCCAGCAGCTTAGCTCTCCACCGGGACTCCGGGGAGACCCAGTACTTC.